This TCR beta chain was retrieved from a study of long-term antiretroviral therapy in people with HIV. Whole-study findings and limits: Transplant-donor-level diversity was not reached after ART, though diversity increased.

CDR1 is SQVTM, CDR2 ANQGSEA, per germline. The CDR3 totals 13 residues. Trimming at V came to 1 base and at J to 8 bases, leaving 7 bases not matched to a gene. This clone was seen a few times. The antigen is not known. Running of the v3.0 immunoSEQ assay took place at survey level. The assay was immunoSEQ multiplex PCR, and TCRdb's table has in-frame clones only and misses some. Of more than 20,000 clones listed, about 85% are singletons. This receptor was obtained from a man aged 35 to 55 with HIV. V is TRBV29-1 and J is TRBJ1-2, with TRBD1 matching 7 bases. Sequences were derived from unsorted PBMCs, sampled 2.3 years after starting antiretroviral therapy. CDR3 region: CSVEAEGAGGYTF. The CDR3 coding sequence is TGCAGCGTTGAAGCGGAGGGGGCAGGGGGCTACACCTTC.